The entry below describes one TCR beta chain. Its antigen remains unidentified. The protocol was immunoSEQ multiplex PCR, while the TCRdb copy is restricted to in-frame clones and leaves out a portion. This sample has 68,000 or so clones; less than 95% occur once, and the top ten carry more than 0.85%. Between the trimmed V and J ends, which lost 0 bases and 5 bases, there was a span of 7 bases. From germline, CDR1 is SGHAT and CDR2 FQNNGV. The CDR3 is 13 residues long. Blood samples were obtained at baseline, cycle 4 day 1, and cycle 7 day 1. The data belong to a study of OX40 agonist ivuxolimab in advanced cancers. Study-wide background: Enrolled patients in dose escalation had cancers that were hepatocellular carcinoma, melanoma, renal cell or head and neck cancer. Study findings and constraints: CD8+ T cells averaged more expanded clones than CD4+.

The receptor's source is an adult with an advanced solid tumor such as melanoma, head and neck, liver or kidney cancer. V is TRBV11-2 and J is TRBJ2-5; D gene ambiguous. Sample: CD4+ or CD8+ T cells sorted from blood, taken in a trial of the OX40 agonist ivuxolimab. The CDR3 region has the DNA TGTGCCAGCAGCTTAGATCCGTGGGAGACCCAGTACTTC. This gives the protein CASSLDPWETQYF.